This T cell receptor beta chain derives from a study of cytomegalovirus exposure and HLA in healthy donors. Study information: Within an early data release were 85 million or so unique TCRs drawn from HLA-typed donors.

PCR used 60 Vbeta primers and 13 Jbeta primers. Measured with immunoSEQ multiplex PCR; TCRdb has only the in-frame clones, and not every one. The data show 120,000 or so clones, over 65% seen once. Per germline, CDR1 SGDLS and CDR2 YYNGEE. This CDR3 is built from 15 residues. After removal of 3 bases from V and 0 bases from J, the junction contained 5 bases not matched to a gene. As concerns this clone: Its antigen is not identified.

Findings of the study overall: With high specificity and sensitivity, the classifier reportedly diagnosed cytomegalovirus status. The investigators catalogued 150 to 200 TCR beta chains as cytomegalovirus-associated. A later analysis linked a missense DCLRE1C variant to TCR beta V- and J-gene trimming.

The sample comprised PBMCs. V usage is TRBV9 and J usage is TRBJ1-2; 7 positions agree with TRBD1. The TCR originated in a woman aged 30 to 39 in good health and CMV-seronegative. DNA for the CDR3: TGTGCCAGCAGCGCACGGGACAGTCCTAACTATGGCTACACCTTC. It codes for CASSARDSPNYGYTF.